This TCR beta chain comes out of a study of CXCR3-negative and CXCR3-positive naive CD8 T cells (dated by TCRdb to about 2019). Study-wide context: In total, 130 million to 150 million TRB reads were obtained, which works out to roughly 1.5 +/- 0.3 million reads per library. Diversity and physicochemical repertoire analyses were performed on approximately 10 donors pooled from two independent experiments. For the TRBV-TRBJ cluster analysis, the naive subsets came from roughly 5 donors, while the memory cells came from 3 donors. General findings and caveats noted by the study authors: CXCR3 expression partially decreased after cryopreservation, so most assays used freshly isolated PBMCs. Comparably high repertoire diversity was found in both naive subsets, whereas much lower repertoire diversity was found in memory CD8+ T cells. Because surface CD5, which has been linked to self-reactivity in mice, was comparable between naive subsets, TCR interaction strength was also inferred from TRB CDR3 physicochemical properties. TRB CDR3s from CXCR3-positive naive cells showed higher hydrophobicity (lower Kidera factor 4), lower energy, and higher strength and volume indices than CXCR3-negative naive cells. TRBV-TRBJ usage was similar between naive CXCR3-negative and CXCR3-positive cells from the same donor, while memory cells showed distinct patterns.

For each CD8+ T cell subset, flow sorting was done in triplicate, and roughly 320,000 cells per subset went directly into RLT lysis buffer. Naive CD8+ T cells were defined stringently as CD45RO-CCR7+CD27+CD95- to exclude memory contaminants. Standard density gradient centrifugation was used to isolate peripheral blood mononuclear cells from buffy coats. Naive CXCR3-negative and CXCR3-positive CD8+ T cells were flow-sorted using a FACSAria III. Total RNA was extracted from sorted cells with an RNeasy Mini Kit. Sequencing relied on a NextSeq 550. The Human TCR Profiling Kit (MiLaboratory) was used to make UMI-labeled 5' RACE TRB cDNA libraries. The full amount of extracted RNA was used for cDNA synthesis, and the full amount of resulting cDNA was used for PCR amplification. Libraries were prepared in parallel with an identical number of PCR cycles. Per the original workflow: MIGEC and MiXCR extracted about 53,000 +/- 10,000 unique UMI-labeled TRB cDNA molecules per library, requiring at least two reads per UMI. Each library averaged 40,000 +/- 10,000 functional in-frame TRB CDR3 nucleotide clonotypes without stop codons. After downsampling to 5000 UMI-labeled TRB molecules per sample, diversity metrics such as normalized Shannon-Wiener and Chao1 were calculated in VDJtools. VDJtools was used to calculate clonotype-size-weighted physicochemical properties of the central five CDR3 residues, namely interaction energy, strength, volume and Kidera factor 4. One entry per CDR3 protein sequence results from the TCRdb reprocessing of the reads, with DNA left out. These V and J calls derive from TCRdb rather than the authors' analysis. The table kept for this sample lists tens of thousands of distinct CDR3 sequences. About 4.5% of the sample is held by the ten biggest clonotypes.

Note on this clonotype: The antigen it recognizes is unknown.

The germline V gene gives CDR1 as MDHEN and CDR2 as SYDVKM. The CDR3 contains 13 residues, cysteine and phenylalanine counted. Only the protein is available. The sequencing sample was made of naive CXCR3- CD8+ T cells from blood. This sample's cell subset or site label indicates: CD45RO-CCR7+CD27+CD95- naive CD8+ T cells lacking CXCR3 (TNR3-). The chain was built from TRBV28 and TRBJ2-7; with no DNA, the TCRdb D assignment of TRBD2 cannot be verified. The receptor was derived from a human donor in good health. Some clones in this sample may be carry-over from other donors' samples. The CDR3 sequence is CASRGTSGYEQYF.